A selection of T cell receptor beta chains follows, all from one sample in a study of OX40 agonist ivuxolimab in advanced cancers. Data came from immunoSEQ multiplex PCR; TCRdb stores just in-frame clones and leaves some out. The data hold tens of thousands of clones, with about 90% observed a single time. Sequences were derived from CD4+ or CD8+ T cells sorted from blood, sampled in a trial of the OX40 agonist ivuxolimab. The receptors shown here come from an adult with an advanced solid tumor such as melanoma, head and neck, liver or kidney cancer. CDR3s include the opening cysteine and the closing phenylalanine or tryptophan. D genes are given only for firm matches. Only part of the rows carry a size: once, few, many, or a class if the clone is expanded.

CDR3 DNA	CDR3 protein	D gene	clone size	V gene	J gene
TGTGCCAGCAGATATTCAACTAGCGGCATTTACAATGAGCAGTTCTTC	CASRYSTSGIYNEQFF	TRBD2	-	TRBV6-6	TRBJ2-1
TGTGCCAGCAGTGAGGGACAGGGCGGCGGGGAGCTGTTTTTT	CASSEGQGGGELFF	TRBD1	-	TRBV6-1	TRBJ2-2
TGTGCCAGCACGAGCGGGGGGTCGTTCGCAGATACGCAGTATTTT	CASTSGGSFADTQYF	TRBD2	once	TRBV6-1	TRBJ2-3
TGTGCCTGGAGTGTAGACCTGGTGGGCGAGCAGTACTTC	CAWSVDLVGEQYF	-	-	TRBV30	TRBJ2-7
TGCAGCGTTGAAGGGGGGTCCTACAATGAGCAGTTCTTC	CSVEGGSYNEQFF	-	-	TRBV29-1	TRBJ2-1
TGTGCCAGCAGCTTAGCCGGGACAGGGGGGACTCCTTACAATGAGCAGTTCTTC	CASSLAGTGGTPYNEQFF	TRBD1	-	TRBV7-9	TRBJ2-1
TGTGCCAGCAGTTTCATGACAGGCAATGAGCAGTTCTTC	CASSFMTGNEQFF	-	-	TRBV5-6	TRBJ2-1
TGTGCCACCAGCAGTAGGGTCTCTGGGGCCAACGTCCTGACTTTC	CATSSRVSGANVLTF	-	-	TRBV15	TRBJ2-6
TGTGCCACCAGCAGAGATCTGGTAGGGTTTGCTAGCCGGAGCTCCTACAATGAGCAGTTCTTC	CATSRDLVGFASRSSYNEQFF	-	once	TRBV15	TRBJ2-1
TGCGCCAGCAGTGACGGAATGAACAACTATGGCTACACCTTC	CASSDGMNNYGYTF	-	-	TRBV10-2	TRBJ1-2
TGTGCCAGCAGCTTAGGGGGCAGCGACTATGGCTACACCTTC	CASSLGGSDYGYTF	TRBD1	-	TRBV9	TRBJ1-2
TGTGCCAGCACGGCCCAGGGCCGGAATTCACCCCTCCACTTT	CASTAQGRNSPLHF	-	-	TRBV28	TRBJ1-6
TGTGCCACCGCGGGACAGACGAACACTGAAGCTTTCTTT	CATAGQTNTEAFF	TRBD1	once	TRBV15	TRBJ1-1
TGTGCCAGCAGTCCGACGGGGGCAGAGGCGGGAGAGACCCAGTACTTC	CASSPTGAEAGETQYF	-	-	TRBV27	TRBJ2-5
TGTGCCAGTTCCCCCTACGGGGCGCAGAACACTGAAGCTTTCTTT	CASSPYGAQNTEAFF	-	once	TRBV5-5	TRBJ1-1
TGCGCCAGCAGGGGACTAGTTGGCGGGGAGCTGTTTTTT	CASRGLVGGELFF	TRBD2	-	TRBV4-1	TRBJ2-2
TGTGCCAGCTCACCCAACACCGGGGAGCTGTTTTTT	CASSPNTGELFF	-	-	TRBV18	TRBJ2-2
TGTGCCAGCAGTTACTCAACTAGCGGGAGAGGTTACGAGCAGTACTTC	CASSYSTSGRGYEQYF	TRBD2	-	TRBV6-5	TRBJ2-7
TGCGCCAGCAGCTTGGGGGACAGATTAAATGAAAAACTGTTTTTT	CASSLGDRLNEKLFF	TRBD1	once	TRBV5-1	TRBJ1-4
TGTGCCAGCAGCTTAAGCGGGACAGGGGAGTACGAGCAGTACTTC	CASSLSGTGEYEQYF	TRBD1	-	TRBV7-3	TRBJ2-7
TGTGCCAGCAGCCCCCGCCCAGGGGGTGGGGCCAACGTCCTGACTTTC	CASSPRPGGGANVLTF	TRBD1	once	TRBV7-9	TRBJ2-6
TGTGCCAGCAGCGTAGATCAGGCTGAAGCTTTCTTT	CASSVDQAEAFF	-	few	TRBV9	TRBJ1-1
TGTGCCAGCAGCTTCTATCCTGGGGCCAACGTCCTGACTTTC	CASSFYPGANVLTF	-	-	TRBV7-8	TRBJ2-6
TGTGCCATCAGTGACACAGGGTTTAGCAATCAGCCCCAGCATTTT	CAISDTGFSNQPQHF	-	-	TRBV10-3	TRBJ1-5
-	CASSLVMGQGPLLDTQYF	-	-	TRBV27	TRBJ2-3
TGTGCCAGCAGCTTAGCTGAATTCAATGAGCAGTTCTTC	CASSLAEFNEQFF	-	-	TRBV7-9	TRBJ2-1
TGTGCCAGCAGTTACGGCCGACAGGGGGCTTACGAGCAGTACTTC	CASSYGRQGAYEQYF	TRBD1	-	TRBV6-5	TRBJ2-7
TGTGCCAGCAGCTCAGGAGGCCGGGCACTAGCGGGGGGCCAAGAGACCCAGTACTTC	CASSSGGRALAGGQETQYF	TRBD2	-	TRBV13	TRBJ2-5
TGTGCCAGCAGTGGTTCGGGGGGTAGCTCCTACAATGAGCAGTTCTTC	CASSGSGGSSYNEQFF	TRBD2	-	TRBV2	TRBJ2-1
TGCGCCAGCAGCCAAGGAGTGAGCGGGAGACAGTTCTTC	CASSQGVSGRQFF	TRBD2	-	TRBV4-3	TRBJ2-1
TGTGCCAGCAGCAACGGGGTCTCAAACAATGAGCAGTTCTTC	CASSNGVSNNEQFF	-	-	TRBV7-9	TRBJ2-1
TGTGCCAGCAGTGAGGAGGTAGACACTGAAGCTTTCTTT	CASSEEVDTEAFF	-	once	TRBV2	TRBJ1-1
TGTGCCAGCAGCCCCACAGGGGGCACCGGAAACACCATATATTTT	CASSPTGGTGNTIYF	TRBD1	-	TRBV6-6	TRBJ1-3
TGTGCCAGCAAGGGGGCAGAGAAAAACATTCAGTACTTC	CASKGAEKNIQYF	TRBD1	-	TRBV28	TRBJ2-4
TGTGCCAGTAGCCTGGGACAGGGCCCCACTGAAGCTTTCTTT	CASSLGQGPTEAFF	TRBD1	-	TRBV19	TRBJ1-1
TGTGCCAGCAGCTTGGGTCAGGTCCAGATAGAAGCTTTCTTT	CASSLGQVQIEAFF	-	-	TRBV5-4	TRBJ1-1
TGCGCCAGCAGCCCAGTCTCTAACACTGAAACCCCTGTGCTGTTTTTT	CASSPVSNTETPVLFF	-	-	TRBV4-1	TRBJ1-4
TGTGCCAGCAGTCCCTCTCGGACAGGGAGCTCCTACGAGCAGTACTTC	CASSPSRTGSSYEQYF	TRBD1	-	TRBV27	TRBJ2-7
TGTGCCAGCAGCTTAGGTAGCGGGGGCTCCTACAATGAGCAGTTCTTC	CASSLGSGGSYNEQFF	TRBD2	-	TRBV7-2	TRBJ2-1
TGTGCCAGCAGCTTAGGGGGGCAATACCGCGAGCAGTACTTC	CASSLGGQYREQYF	-	-	TRBV7-9	TRBJ2-7
TGTGCCAGCAGCCAAGAGGGCGGGGGGGCCTACAATGAGCAGTTCTTC	CASSQEGGGAYNEQFF	TRBD2	few	TRBV4-2	TRBJ2-1